One sample yielded the 31 T cell receptor beta chains listed below, sequenced in a study of a mutant IDH1 vaccine in newly diagnosed glioma (dated by TCRdb to about 2021). This specimen's time point label, interpreted: week 5, during vaccination. Each vaccine dose, consisting of 300 ug of a 20-mer mutant IDH1 peptide in Montanide, was administered subcutaneously with topical imiquimod. Libraries were built with the immunoSEQ multiplex PCR assay. Imported from immuneACCESS, the table was reduced by TCRdb to in-frame sequences with V and J called. These copies leave out some clones; in studies compared against another copy, an unresolved V gene accounts for under half, and the cause of the remainder is not known. This sample comprises tens of thousands of clones, around 92% of them detected only once. The ten largest make up around 18% of the sample. No antigen has been identified for these receptors.

The sequenced sample was PBMCs, obtained from a glioma patient whose treatment included an IDH1 peptide vaccine. The receptors stem from a man between 18 and 35 years old with glioma.

The chain carries TRBV19 and TRBJ2-7, with D perhaps TRBD1 or TRBD2 (5 bases each). V was trimmed by 4 bases and J by 7 bases, leaving 14 bases between them. The germline CDR1 and CDR2 sequences are LNHDA and SQIVND (reference sequence). The CDR3 covers 13 residues. CDR3 in DNA: TGTGCCAGTAGTACTGGGGGTCCTAGGGAGCAGTACTTC. Translating it yields CASSTGGPREQYF.

The chain employs TRBV29-1 and TRBJ2-3, with D possibly being TRBD1 (6 bases). The CDR3 spans 14 residues. Trimming left V 3 bases short and J 3 bases short, with 13 bases between. The germline V gene has CDR1 SQVTM and CDR2 ANQGSEA. CDR3 sequence: CSVDSPQGTDTQYF. The CDR3 DNA is TGCAGCGTTGATTCCCCCCAGGGGACAGATACGCAGTATTTT.

The chain uses TRBV2 and TRBJ2-1, with D perhaps matching TRBD2 (6 bases). The CDR3 spans 15 residues. V shed 0 bases and J shed 12 bases, with 18 bases lying between them. CDR1 is SNHLY and CDR2 is FYNNEI in the germline V gene. The CDR3 coding sequence is TGTGCCAGCAGTGAAGCTCAGCCGACTAGTTTCGCGCAGTTCTTC. Translating it yields CASSEAQPTSFAQFF.

About this clone itself: A junction end diverges from the germline sequence, so it may reflect a read error. This sequence joins TRBV6-6 and TRBJ2-7; TRBD1 aligns across 11 bases. The CDR3 contains 16 residues. Germline loops: CDR1 MNHNY, CDR2 SVGAGI (reference sequence). The CDR3, as DNA: TGTGCCAGCAGCCTCCGAAGGACAGGGGGCTCCCACGAGCAGTACTTC. Encoded protein: CASSLRRTGGSHEQYF.

The rearrangement uses TRBV18 and TRBJ2-7; possibly TRBD1 for D (6 bases). Deletions cut 2 bases from V and 5 bases from J, with 13 bases between. Germline loops: CDR1 KGHSH, CDR2 LQKENI. The CDR3 totals 14 residues. DNA for the CDR3: TGTGCCAGCTCACCAAAGAACAGGGACCACGAGCAGTACTTC. Residues: CASSPKNRDHEQYF.

The V gene is TRBV6-6, the J gene TRBJ1-1; a possible D gene is TRBD1 (6 bases). Germline V lookup: CDR1 MNHNY, CDR2 SVGAGI (reference sequence). The CDR3 consists of 13 residues. The V and J ends lost 7 bases and 5 bases respectively, with 14 bases between them. The CDR3: CASTQQGPTEAFF. CDR3 nucleotide sequence: TGTGCCAGCACCCAACAGGGTCCGACTGAAGCTTTCTTT.

J is TRBJ1-1 and V is TRBV7-6, with a tentative D call TRBD1 (5 bases). Trimming took off 4 bases at V and 1 base at J, with 7 bases between the two ends. The V gene's germline CDR1 is SGHVS and CDR2 FNYEAQ. The CDR3 is 13 residues long. The DNA for the CDR3 is TGTGCCAGCAGCTCGGACACGAACACTGAAGCTTTCTTT. It yields the protein CASSSDTNTEAFF.

CDR3 sequence reads: CASSWQNEQFF. The CDR3 nucleotides are TGCGCCAGCAGTTGGCAGAATGAGCAGTTCTTC. The J gene is TRBJ2-1, the V gene TRBV4-1; D is unresolved. CDR3 size: 11 residues. The germline V gene has CDR1 MGHRA and CDR2 YSYEKL. V gave up 6 bases and J gave up 7 bases, with 7 bases separating them.

CDR3 residues: CASSGQPAYEQYF. For the CDR3, the DNA is TGTGCCAGCAGTGGACAGCCAGCCTACGAGCAGTACTTC. J is TRBJ2-7 and V is TRBV2; tentative D call: TRBD1 (5 bases). The CDR3 has 13 amino acids. Germline CDR1 is SNHLY and CDR2 is FYNNEI. The V end lost 4 bases, the J end lost 2 bases, and 9 bases lay between the germline ends. Complete variable domain (other parts from reference TRBV2 and TRBJ2-7): EPEVTQTPSHQVTQMGQEVILRCVPISNHLYFYWYRQILGQKVEFLVSFYNNEISEKSEIFDDQFSVERPDGSNFTLKIRSTKLEDSAMYFCASSGQPAYEQYFGPGTRLTVT.

J is TRBJ1-1 and V is TRBV11-2; D remains ambiguous. The germline V gene encodes CDR1 SGHAT and CDR2 FQNNGV. The CDR3 contains 15 residues. V lost 1 base to trimming and J lost 1 base, with 10 bases between them. The CDR3, as DNA: TGTGCCAGCAGCTTAGGATGGGCAAGGAACACTGAAGCTTTCTTT. Amino acids: CASSLGWARNTEAFF.

The chain links TRBV19 to TRBJ1-1; 9 positions match TRBD1. This CDR3 contains 12 residues. Germline V gene data show CDR1 as LNHDA and CDR2 as SQIVND (reference sequence). The junction had 0 bases not matched to a gene; V was cut back by 6 bases and J by 4 bases. In nucleotides, the CDR3 is TGTGCCAGTAGGGACAGGGGCACTGAAGCTTTCTTT. It yields the protein CASRDRGTEAFF.

This clone turned up a few times. The J gene is TRBJ1-1, the V gene TRBV5-1; TRBD1 matches 7 bases. The J segment lost 5 bases and the V segment lost 3 bases, leaving 7 bases of the junction unmatched. The V gene's germline CDR1 is SGHRS and CDR2 YFSETQ. The CDR3 is made up of 14 amino acids. This chain's CDR3 is CASSSLQGKTEAFF. The CDR3 DNA sequence: TGCGCCAGCAGCTCGCTACAGGGGAAAACTGAAGCTTTCTTT.

The chain recombines TRBV30 with TRBJ1-5; possibly TRBD1 for D (6 bases). Looked up from germline, CDR1 is GTSNPN and CDR2 is SVGIG (reference sequence). V dropped 0 bases and J dropped 4 bases, with 16 bases sitting between them. This CDR3 is built from 16 residues. The CDR3 nucleotides are TGTGCCTGGAGTGTAAGGGGAGGGGGTAAGAATCAGCCCCAGCATTTT. Translation gives CAWSVRGGGKNQPQHF.

The V gene is TRBV6-4, the J gene TRBJ2-3; D tentatively reads TRBD1 or TRBD2 (6 bases each). Trimming left V 6 bases short and J 4 bases short, with 14 bases between. The length of the CDR3 is 14 residues. Germline V gives CDR1 MRHNA, CDR2 SNTAGT. CDR3 region: CASSSGEGADTQYF. CDR3 DNA sequence: TGTGCCAGCAGCTCGGGAGAGGGGGCAGATACGCAGTATTTT.

The V call is TRBV2, the J call TRBJ2-5; 10 bases line up with TRBD1. Germline CDR1 reads SNHLY; CDR2 reads FYNNEI. The CDR3 has 15 residues. V gave up 5 bases and J gave up 1 base; unmatched junction bases: 4. The CDR3 reads CASSRGQGIQETQYF. The CDR3 DNA reads TGTGCCAGCAGTCGGGGACAGGGGATCCAAGAGACCCAGTACTTC. Complete variable domain (other parts from reference TRBV2 and TRBJ2-5): EPEVTQTPSHQVTQMGQEVILRCVPISNHLYFYWYRQILGQKVEFLVSFYNNEISEKSEIFDDQFSVERPDGSNFTLKIRSTKLEDSAMYFCASSRGQGIQETQYFGPGTRLLVL.

This chain connects TRBV4-3 to TRBJ1-2; D gene unclear. The CDR3 loop spans 13 amino acids. Germline assignment: CDR1 LGHNA and CDR2 YSLEER. V was clipped by 0 bases and J by 4 bases, with 6 bases between them. CDR3 sequence reads: CASSQDRSYGYTF. Written as DNA, the CDR3 is TGCGCCAGCAGCCAAGACAGGAGCTATGGCTACACCTTC.

J is TRBJ2-4 and V is TRBV29-1; D possibly corresponds to TRBD2 (6 bases). The CDR3 loop spans 16 amino acids. Germline V gene lookup returns CDR1 SQVTM and CDR2 ANQGSEA. V lost 6 bases and J 2 bases, leaving 20 bases between the germline ends. DNA for the CDR3: TGCAGCGTGAGGATACGGGAGTCTATAACCAAAAACATTCAGTACTTC. Amino acid sequence: CSVRIRESITKNIQYF.

V gene TRBV6-6 combines with J gene TRBJ2-5, with 11 bases aligning to TRBD1. Unmatched junction bases numbered 8, after V lost 6 bases and J lost 2 bases. CDR1 is MNHNY, CDR2 SVGAGI, per germline (reference sequence). This CDR3 has 16 residues. CDR3 sequence reads: CASSLSGTGGQETQYF. The CDR3 DNA reads TGTGCCAGCAGCCTGTCTGGGACAGGGGGTCAAGAGACCCAGTACTTC.

CDR3 DNA sequence: TGTGCCAGCAGTTGGGACAATTTTGGGACCGGGGAGCTGTTTTTT. It specifies CASSWDNFGTGELFF. This sequence joins TRBV6-1 and TRBJ2-2, with D possibly TRBD1 on 6 matching bases. Trimming removed 5 bases at V and 5 bases at J, with 15 bases between. The germline V gene encodes CDR1 MNHNS and CDR2 SASEGT. CDR3 size: 15 residues.

This rearrangement joins TRBV19 to TRBJ1-2; D perhaps matches TRBD1 (6 bases). The CDR3 contains 13 residues. Deletions cut 6 bases from V and 5 bases from J, with 13 bases between. The germline gives CDR1 LNHDA, CDR2 SQIVND (reference sequence). CDR3 DNA: TGTGCCAGTAGCTCTATACAGGGTTATGGCTACACCTTC. Translating it yields CASSSIQGYGYTF.

The V and J genes are TRBV25-1 and TRBJ2-1, with 8 bases lining up with TRBD2. Germline V lookup: CDR1 MGHDK, CDR2 SYGVNS. CDR3 length equals 18 residues. J lost 5 bases, V lost 6 bases, and 18 bases had no gene match. In DNA form, the CDR3 reads TGTGCCAGCAGCTCTTGGGGAAGGGCCCGCGGGAGGAACAATGAGCAGTTCTTC. Its translation is CASSSWGRARGRNNEQFF.

This chain uses TRBV29-1 with TRBJ1-1, with D maybe TRBD1 (6 bases). Trimming cost V 4 bases and J 3 bases, with 12 bases left between them. This CDR3 is 13 amino acids long. The germline CDR1 and CDR2 sequences are SQVTM and ANQGSEA. Written as DNA, the CDR3 is TGCAGCGTTGCGACAACAGGGTACACTGAAGCTTTCTTT. Amino acids: CSVATTGYTEAFF. Variable domain in full (rest from reference TRBV29-1 and TRBJ1-1): SAVISQKPSRDICQRGTSLTIQCQVDSQVTMMFWYRQQPGQSLTLIATANQGSEATYESGFVIDKFPISRPNLTFSTLTVSNMSPEDSSIYLCSVATTGYTEAFFGQGTRLTVV.

V usage is TRBV5-1 and J usage is TRBJ2-7; TRBD2 agrees at 7 bases. Trimming at V came to 0 bases and at J to 0 bases, leaving 6 bases not matched to a gene. CDR3 length: 16 amino acids. Germline-derived CDR1 and CDR2 are SGHRS and YFSETQ. The DNA for the CDR3 is TGCGCCAGCAGCTTGGGTCTAGCGGAAAGCTCCTACGAGCAGTACTTC. This translates into CASSLGLAESSYEQYF. The full variable domain, rest sourced from reference TRBV5-1 and TRBJ2-7, is KAGVTQTPRYLIKTRGQQVTLSCSPISGHRSVSWYQQTPGQGLQFLFEYFSETQRNKGNFPGRFSGRQFSNSRSEMNVSTLELGDSALYLCASSLGLAESSYEQYFGPGTRLTVT.

The chain recombines TRBV30 with TRBJ1-6, with a possible D match to TRBD1 (5 bases). This CDR3 has 15 amino acids. In germline, CDR1 is GTSNPN, CDR2 SVGIG (reference sequence). V lost 3 bases and J 6 bases, leaving 15 bases between the germline ends. Here the CDR3 DNA reads TGTGCCTGGAGGGACGAGGGGCGCGGTAATTCACCCCTCCACTTT. As protein: CAWRDEGRGNSPLHF.

The chain joins TRBV7-9 to TRBJ1-4; tentative D call: TRBD1 (5 bases). The CDR3 spans 16 residues. V was clipped by 2 bases and J by 7 bases, with 17 bases between them. Germline-derived CDR1 and CDR2 are SEHNR and FQNEAQ (reference sequence). CDR3 loop: CASSLWGSGGVEKLFF. CDR3 coding DNA: TGTGCCAGCAGCTTATGGGGGTCGGGGGGTGTTGAAAAACTGTTTTTT.

The rearrangement joins TRBV7-9 to TRBJ1-2; 7 nucleotides agree with TRBD1. CDR1 is SEHNR, CDR2 FQNEAQ, per germline (reference sequence). The ends lost 5 bases at V and 4 bases at J; junction bases unmatched: 13. There are 16 residues in the CDR3. CDR3 residues: CASSEGQRLNSYGYTF. The CDR3 DNA follows: TGTGCCAGCAGCGAGGGACAGCGCCTTAATTCCTATGGCTACACCTTC.

This chain links TRBV5-1 with TRBJ1-4, with D uncertain. Trimming removed 2 bases from V and 8 bases from J, with 13 bases in between. This CDR3 comprises 14 residues. Germline CDR1 is SGHRS and CDR2 is YFSETQ. The CDR3 DNA reads TGCGCCAGCAGCTTCTCTACCGGAAGGGAAAAACTGTTTTTT. Amino acid sequence: CASSFSTGREKLFF.

This chain connects TRBV7-9 to TRBJ2-7, with 9 bases fitting TRBD1. This CDR3 contains 14 residues. CDR1 is SEHNR and CDR2 is FQNEAQ in the germline V gene (reference sequence). Losses at the gene ends were 5 bases for V and 6 bases for J; bases not matched to a gene: 8. As DNA, the CDR3 is TGTGCCAGCAGCATCCCGGGACAGGGTTCCGAGCAGTACTTC. It codes for CASSIPGQGSEQYF.

This sequence joins TRBV9 and TRBJ2-2; TRBD2 aligns across 8 bases. The CDR3 has 15 residues. Losses at the gene ends were 2 bases for V and 2 bases for J; bases not matched to a gene: 2. The germline V gene encodes CDR1 SGDLS and CDR2 YYNGEE. The CDR3 DNA reads as TGTGCCAGCAGCGTCAGCGGGGGCAACACCGGGGAGCTGTTTTTT. Translation gives CASSVSGGNTGELFF.

This chain joins TRBV7-2 and TRBJ1-5; D may be TRBD1 (6 bases). The V end lost 3 bases, the J end lost 5 bases, and 14 bases lay between the germline ends. The CDR3 is 15 residues long. CDR1 and CDR2 from the germline V gene are SGHTA and FQGNSA. The CDR3 region is CASSLGGRQYQPQHF. DNA for the CDR3: TGTGCCAGCAGCTTGGGGGGGCGCCAGTATCAGCCCCAGCATTTT.

The J gene is TRBJ1-6, the V gene TRBV7-9, with D perhaps matching TRBD1 (6 bases). This CDR3 contains 14 residues. Per the germline V gene, CDR1 is SEHNR and CDR2 is FQNEAQ (reference sequence). V was pared by 5 bases and J by 9 bases, with 14 bases between. DNA of the CDR3: TGTGCCAGCAGCACAGGACAGCAGGGTTCACCCCTCCACTTT. This encodes CASSTGQQGSPLHF.